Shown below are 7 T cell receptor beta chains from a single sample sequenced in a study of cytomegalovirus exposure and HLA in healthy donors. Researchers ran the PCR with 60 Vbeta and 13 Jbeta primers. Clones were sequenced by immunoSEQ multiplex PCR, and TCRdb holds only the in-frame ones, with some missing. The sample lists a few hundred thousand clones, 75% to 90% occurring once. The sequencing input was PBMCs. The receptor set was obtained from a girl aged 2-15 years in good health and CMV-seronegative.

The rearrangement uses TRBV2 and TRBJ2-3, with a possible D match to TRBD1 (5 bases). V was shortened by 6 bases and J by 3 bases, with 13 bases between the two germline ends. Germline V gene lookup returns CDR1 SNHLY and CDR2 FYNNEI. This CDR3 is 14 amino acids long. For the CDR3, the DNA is TGTGCCAGCAGGATTCGGACACGGACAGATACGCAGTATTTT. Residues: CASRIRTRTDTQYF.

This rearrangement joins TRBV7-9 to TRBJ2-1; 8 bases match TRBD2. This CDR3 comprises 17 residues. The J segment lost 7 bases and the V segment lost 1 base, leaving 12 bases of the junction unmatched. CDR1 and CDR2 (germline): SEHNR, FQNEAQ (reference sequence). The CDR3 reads CASSLVGQKRELNEQFF. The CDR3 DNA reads TGTGCCAGCAGCTTAGTGGGCCAGAAGCGGGAGTTAAATGAGCAGTTCTTC.

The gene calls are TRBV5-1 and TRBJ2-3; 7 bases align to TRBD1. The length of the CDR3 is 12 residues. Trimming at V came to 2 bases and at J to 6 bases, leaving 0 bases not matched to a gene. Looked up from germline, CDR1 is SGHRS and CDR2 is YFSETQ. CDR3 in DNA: TGCGCCAGCAGCTTACAGGGGGATACGCAGTATTTT. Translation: CASSLQGDTQYF.

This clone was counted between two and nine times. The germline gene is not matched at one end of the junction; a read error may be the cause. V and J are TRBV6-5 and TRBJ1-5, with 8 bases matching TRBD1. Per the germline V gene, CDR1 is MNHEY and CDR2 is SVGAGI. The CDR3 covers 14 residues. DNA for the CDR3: TGTGCCAGCAGTCAACCAGGGGGCAAACAGCCCCAGCATTTT. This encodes CASSQPGGKQPQHF.

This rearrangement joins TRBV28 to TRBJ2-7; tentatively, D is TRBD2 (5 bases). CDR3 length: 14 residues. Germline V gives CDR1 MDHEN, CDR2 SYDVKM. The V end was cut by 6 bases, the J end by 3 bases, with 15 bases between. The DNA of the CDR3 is TGTGCCAGCAGCCTCTTCCCCGGGAACTACGAGCAGTACTTC. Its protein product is CASSLFPGNYEQYF. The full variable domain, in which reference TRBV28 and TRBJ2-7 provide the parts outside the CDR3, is DVKVTQSSRYLVKRTGEKVFLECVQDMDHENMFWYRQDPGLGLRLIYFSYDVKMKEKGDIPEGYSVSREKKERFSLILESASTNQTSMYLCASSLFPGNYEQYFGPGTRLTVT.

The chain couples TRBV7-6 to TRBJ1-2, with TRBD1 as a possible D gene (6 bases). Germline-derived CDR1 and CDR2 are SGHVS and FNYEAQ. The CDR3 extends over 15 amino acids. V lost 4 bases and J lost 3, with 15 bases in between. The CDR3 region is CASSYGGASDYGYTF. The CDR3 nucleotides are TGTGCCAGCAGCTACGGGGGGGCGTCCGACTATGGCTACACCTTC.

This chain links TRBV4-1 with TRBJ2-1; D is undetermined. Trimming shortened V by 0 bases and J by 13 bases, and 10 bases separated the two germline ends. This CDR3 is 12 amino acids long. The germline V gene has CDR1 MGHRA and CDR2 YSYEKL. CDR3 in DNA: TGCGCCAGCAGCCAAGATACGAGACACCAGTTCTTC. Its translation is CASSQDTRHQFF.